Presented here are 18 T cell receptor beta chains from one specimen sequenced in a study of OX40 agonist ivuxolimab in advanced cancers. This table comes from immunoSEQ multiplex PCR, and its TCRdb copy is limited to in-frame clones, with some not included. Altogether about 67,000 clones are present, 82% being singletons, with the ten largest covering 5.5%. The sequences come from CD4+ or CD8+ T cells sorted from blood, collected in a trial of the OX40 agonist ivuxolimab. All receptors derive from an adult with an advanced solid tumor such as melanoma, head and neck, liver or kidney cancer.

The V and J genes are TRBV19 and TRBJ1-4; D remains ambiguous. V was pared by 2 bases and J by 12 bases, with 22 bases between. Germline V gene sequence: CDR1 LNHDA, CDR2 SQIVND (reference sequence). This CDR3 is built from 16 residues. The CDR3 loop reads CASSIRGGGRTRELFF. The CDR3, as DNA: TGTGCCAGTAGTATACGTGGTGGCGGGAGGACGAGGGAACTGTTTTTT.

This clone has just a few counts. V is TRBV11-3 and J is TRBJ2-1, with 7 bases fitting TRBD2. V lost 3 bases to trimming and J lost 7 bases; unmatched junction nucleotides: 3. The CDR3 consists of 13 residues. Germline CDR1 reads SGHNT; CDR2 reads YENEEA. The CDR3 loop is CASSLGGRNEQFF. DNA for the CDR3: TGTGCCAGCAGCTTGGGAGGGAGGAATGAGCAGTTCTTC.

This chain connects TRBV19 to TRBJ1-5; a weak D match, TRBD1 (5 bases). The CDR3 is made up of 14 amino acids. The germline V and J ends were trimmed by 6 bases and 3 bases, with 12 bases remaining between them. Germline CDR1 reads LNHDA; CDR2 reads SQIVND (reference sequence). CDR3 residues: CASSPGPFNQPQHF. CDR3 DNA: TGTGCCAGTAGCCCGGGACCGTTCAATCAGCCCCAGCATTTT.

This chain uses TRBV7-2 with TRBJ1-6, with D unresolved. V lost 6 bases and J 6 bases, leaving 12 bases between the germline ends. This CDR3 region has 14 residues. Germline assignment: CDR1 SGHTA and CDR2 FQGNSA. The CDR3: CASRDQAFNSPLHF. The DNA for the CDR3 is TGTGCCAGCAGAGATCAGGCCTTTAATTCACCCCTCCACTTT.

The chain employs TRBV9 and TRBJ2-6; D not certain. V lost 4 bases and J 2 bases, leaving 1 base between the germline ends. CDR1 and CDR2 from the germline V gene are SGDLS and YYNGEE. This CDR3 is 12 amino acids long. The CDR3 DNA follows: TGTGCCAGCAGCCCTGGGGCCAACGTCCTGACTTTC. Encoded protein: CASSPGANVLTF.

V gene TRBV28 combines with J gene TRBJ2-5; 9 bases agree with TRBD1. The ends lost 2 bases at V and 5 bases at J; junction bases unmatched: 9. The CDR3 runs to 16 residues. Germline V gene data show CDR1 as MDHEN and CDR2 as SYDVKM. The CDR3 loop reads CASSLGGQGLWETQYF. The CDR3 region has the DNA TGTGCCAGCAGTTTAGGGGGACAGGGCCTATGGGAGACCCAGTACTTC.

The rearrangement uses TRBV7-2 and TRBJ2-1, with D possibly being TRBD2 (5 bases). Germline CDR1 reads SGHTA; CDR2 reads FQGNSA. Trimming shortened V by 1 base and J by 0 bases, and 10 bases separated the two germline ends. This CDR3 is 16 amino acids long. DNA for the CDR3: TGTGCCAGCAGCTTAGATACGGGAATCTCCTACAATGAGCAGTTCTTC. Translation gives CASSLDTGISYNEQFF.

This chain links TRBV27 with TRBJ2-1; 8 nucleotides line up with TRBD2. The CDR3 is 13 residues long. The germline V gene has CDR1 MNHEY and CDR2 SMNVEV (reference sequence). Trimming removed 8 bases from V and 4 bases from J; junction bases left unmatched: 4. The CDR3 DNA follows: TGTGCCAGCTCGGGGGGGGGATACAATGAGCAGTTCTTC. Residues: CASSGGGYNEQFF.

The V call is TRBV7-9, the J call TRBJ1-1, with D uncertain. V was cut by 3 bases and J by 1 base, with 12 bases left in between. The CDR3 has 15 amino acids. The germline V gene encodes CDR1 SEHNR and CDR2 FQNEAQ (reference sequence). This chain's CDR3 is CASSFGAPSNTEAFF. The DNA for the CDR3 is TGTGCCAGCAGCTTCGGAGCCCCATCGAACACTGAAGCTTTCTTT.

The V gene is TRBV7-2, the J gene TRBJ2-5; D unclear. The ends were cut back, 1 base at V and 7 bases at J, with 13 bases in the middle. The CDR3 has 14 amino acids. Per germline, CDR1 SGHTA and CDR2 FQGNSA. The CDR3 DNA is TGTGCCAGCAGCTTAGGTGTGATGGGAAGGACCCAGTACTTC. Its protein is CASSLGVMGRTQYF.

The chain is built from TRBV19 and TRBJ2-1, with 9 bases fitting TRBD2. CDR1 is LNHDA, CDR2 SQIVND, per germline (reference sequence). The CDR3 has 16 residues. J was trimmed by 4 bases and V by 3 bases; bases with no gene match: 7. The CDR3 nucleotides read TGTGCCAGTAGTATTGGGGCCAGCGGGAGGTACAATGAGCAGTTCTTC. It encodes CASSIGASGRYNEQFF.

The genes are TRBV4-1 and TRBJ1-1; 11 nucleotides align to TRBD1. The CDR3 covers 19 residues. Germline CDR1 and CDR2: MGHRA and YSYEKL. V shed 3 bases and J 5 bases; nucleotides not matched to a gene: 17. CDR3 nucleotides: TGCGCCAGCAGCCACAGATTCCAGGGACAGGGGGTATCTAGGACTGAAGCTTTCTTT. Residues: CASSHRFQGQGVSRTEAFF.

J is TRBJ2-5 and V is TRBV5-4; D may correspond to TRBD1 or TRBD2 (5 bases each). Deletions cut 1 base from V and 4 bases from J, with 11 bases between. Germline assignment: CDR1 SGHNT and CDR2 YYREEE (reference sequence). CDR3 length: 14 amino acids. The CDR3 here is CASSLQNGAETQYF. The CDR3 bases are TGTGCCAGCAGCTTGCAGAACGGGGCAGAGACCCAGTACTTC.

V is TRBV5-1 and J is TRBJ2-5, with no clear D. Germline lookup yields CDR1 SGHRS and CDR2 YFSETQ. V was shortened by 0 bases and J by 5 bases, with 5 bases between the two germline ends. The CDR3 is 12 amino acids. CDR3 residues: CASSLDTETQYF. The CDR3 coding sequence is TGCGCCAGCAGCTTGGATACGGAGACCCAGTACTTC. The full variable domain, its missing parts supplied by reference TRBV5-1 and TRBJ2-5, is KAGVTQTPRYLIKTRGQQVTLSCSPISGHRSVSWYQQTPGQGLQFLFEYFSETQRNKGNFPGRFSGRQFSNSRSEMNVSTLELGDSALYLCASSLDTETQYFGPGTRLLVL.

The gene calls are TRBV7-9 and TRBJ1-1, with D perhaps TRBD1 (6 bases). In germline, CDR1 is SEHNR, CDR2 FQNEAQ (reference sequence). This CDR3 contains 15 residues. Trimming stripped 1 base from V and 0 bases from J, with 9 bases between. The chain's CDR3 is CASSLVRGLNTEAFF. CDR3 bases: TGTGCCAGCAGCTTAGTTCGGGGGCTGAACACTGAAGCTTTCTTT.

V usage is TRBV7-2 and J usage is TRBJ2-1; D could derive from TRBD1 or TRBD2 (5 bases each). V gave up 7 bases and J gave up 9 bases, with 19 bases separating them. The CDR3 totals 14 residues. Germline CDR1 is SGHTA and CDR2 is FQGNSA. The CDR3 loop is CASTPGQMGSEQFF. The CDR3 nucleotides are TGTGCCAGCACCCCGGGGCAAATGGGGAGTGAGCAGTTCTTC. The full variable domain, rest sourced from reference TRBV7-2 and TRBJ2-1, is GAGVSQSPSNKVTEKGKDVELRCDPISGHTALYWYRQSLGQGLEFLIYFQGNSAPDKSGLPSDRFSAERTGGSVSTLTIQRTQQEDSAVYLCASTPGQMGSEQFFGPGTRLTVL.

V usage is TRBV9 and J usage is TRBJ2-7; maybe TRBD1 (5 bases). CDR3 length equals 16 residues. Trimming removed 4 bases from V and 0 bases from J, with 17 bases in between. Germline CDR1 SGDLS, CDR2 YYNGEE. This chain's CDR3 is CASSPLPGPSSYEQYF. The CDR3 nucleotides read TGTGCCAGCAGCCCCCTCCCAGGGCCAAGCTCCTACGAGCAGTACTTC.

The DNA of the CDR3 is TGTGCCAGCAGCTTGAGGTCTTGGACAGGGGGCAATCAGCCCCAGCATTTT. Residues: CASSLRSWTGGNQPQHF. The chain links TRBV5-6 to TRBJ1-5; 9 bases match TRBD1. Trimming removed 1 base from V and 2 bases from J; junction bases left unmatched: 7. The CDR3 is made up of 17 amino acids. Germline V lookup: CDR1 SGHDT, CDR2 YYEEEE. The full variable domain, completed using reference TRBV5-6 and TRBJ1-5, is DAGVTQSPTHLIKTRGQQVTLRCSPKSGHDTVSWYQQALGQGPQFIFQYYEEEERQRGNFPDRFSGHQFPNYSSELNVNALLLGDSALYLCASSLRSWTGGNQPQHFGDGTRLSIL.